The present T cell receptor (beta chain) was sequenced within a study of OX40 agonist ivuxolimab in advanced cancers. As for the study in general: Ivuxolimab, an antibody that agonizes OX40 (CD134), was administered to the patients. Two patients with cutaneous melanoma and one with hepatocellular carcinoma, three in total, showed partial responses.

Data came from immunoSEQ multiplex PCR; TCRdb stores just in-frame clones and leaves some out. Of more than 25,000 clones in the sample, approximately 80% were seen once. There are 14 residues in the CDR3. Germline assignment: CDR1 MDHEN and CDR2 SYDVKM. V was clipped by 4 bases and J by 0 bases, with 8 bases between them. Concerning this clone: What it binds is unknown.

Whole-study results and caveats: Relative to CD4+, CD8+ T cells held more expanded clones on average.

Source: CD4+ or CD8+ T cells sorted from blood, taken in a trial of the OX40 agonist ivuxolimab. The receptor was isolated from an adult with an advanced solid tumor such as melanoma, head and neck, liver or kidney cancer. The chain has TRBV28 and TRBJ2-3; D is possibly TRBD1 (6 bases). In nucleotides, the CDR3 is TGTGCCAGCAGTTCCGGGACAAGCACAGATACGCAGTATTTT. Translation gives CASSSGTSTDTQYF.